The rows below give T cell receptor beta chains drawn from one sample of a study of cytomegalovirus exposure and HLA in healthy donors. Using immunoSEQ multiplex PCR, the repertoire was profiled, and TCRdb retains in-frame clones only, with some absent. This table holds roughly 90,000 clones, 60% to 85% found once. The material sequenced was PBMCs. The origin of the receptors is a woman aged 40 to 50 in good health and CMV-seropositive. Both conserved end residues are part of each CDR3. A D gene is named only where the DNA matches it firmly. Where a row states a size, it is once, few, many or the class of an expanded clone; other rows omit it.

- few 15 TRBJ1-2 TRBV6-5 TGTGCCAGCAGTTACTCGACAACAGGGTGGGATGGCTACACCTTC CASSYSTTGWDGYTF
TRBD2 - 12 TRBJ2-7 TRBV28 TGTGCCAGCAGAGCCCCGGGGGGGAGGCAGTACTTC CASRAPGGRQYF
TRBD1 - 15 TRBJ1-3 TRBV6-5 TGTGCCAGCAGGGGACAGGGTGTGACTGGAAACACCATATATTTT CASRGQGVTGNTIYF
TRBD2 - 15 TRBJ2-3 TRBV5-4 TGTGCCAGCAGCTTGACGGGACTAGTATCGGATACGCAGTATTTT CASSLTGLVSDTQYF
- - 18 TRBJ2-2 TRBV4-3 TGCGCCAGCAGCCAAGAGTCCCCACTAGTAGCGAACACCGGGGAGCTGTTTTTT CASSQESPLVANTGELFF
TRBD1 - 14 TRBJ1-2 TRBV28 TGTGCCAGCAGTTCGATGGACAGGATGCGCGGCTACACCTTC CASSSMDRMRGYTF
TRBD1 - 13 TRBJ2-7 TRBV7-2 TGTGCCAGCAGGTTTGGACAGGACTACGAGCAGTACTTC CASRFGQDYEQYF
- - 15 TRBJ2-7 TRBV13 TGTGCCAGCAGCAAAACGGAGGGACGGAACTACGAGCAGTACTTC CASSKTEGRNYEQYF
- once 15 TRBJ2-7 TRBV7-9 TGTGCCAGCAGCCCCTTCGGGGGTTTGACCTACGAGCAGTACTTC CASSPFGGLTYEQYF
TRBD2 - 15 TRBJ2-1 TRBV27 TGTGCCAGCAGTACACTAGCGGGAGTAACCAATGAGCAGTTCTTC CASSTLAGVTNEQFF
- - 11 TRBJ1-2 TRBV29-1 TGCAGCGCCGGGGTTAACTATGGCTACACCTTC CSAGVNYGYTF
TRBD1 once 14 TRBJ2-7 TRBV4-2 TGTGCCAGCTCCCGGGACAGGGTAGTCTACGAGCAGTACTTC CASSRDRVVYEQYF
TRBD1 - 14 TRBJ1-4 TRBV5-1 TGCGCCAGCAGCGTAGGACAGGGGGATGAAAAACTGTTTTTT CASSVGQGDEKLFF
TRBD2 - 15 TRBJ2-7 TRBV7-9 TGTGCCAGCAGTCACACTAGCGGTATAACCTACGAGCAGTACTTC CASSHTSGITYEQYF
- - 14 TRBJ2-1 TRBV19 TGTGCCAGTAGTATCTCTAGCATGATTCCGTTCCCATTCTTC CASSISSMIPFPFF
TRBD2 - 15 TRBJ2-5 TRBV7-2 TGTGCCAGCAGCCTGGGACTAGACGTACTAGAGACCCAGTACTTC CASSLGLDVLETQYF
TRBD1 few 14 TRBJ2-1 TRBV18 TGTGCCAGCTCACCTCGGACAGGGTACAATGAGCAGTTCTTC CASSPRTGYNEQFF
- - 14 TRBJ2-5 TRBV9 TGTGCCAGCAGCGTAGCACTGGGGAGGGAGACCCAGTACTTC CASSVALGRETQYF
TRBD1 few 15 TRBJ1-2 TRBV6-6 TGTGCCAGCAGTTACTCAGGGACAGGGGACTATGGCTACACCTTC CASSYSGTGDYGYTF
TRBD1 - 15 TRBJ1-1 TRBV5-6 TGTGCCAGCAGCTTGGTTGGACAGGGGTTACCTGAAGCTTTCTTT CASSLVGQGLPEAFF
- - 16 TRBJ1-1 TRBV7-6 TGTGCCAGCAGCTTAGAAGGTAGGACTATGAACACTGAAGCTTTCTTT CASSLEGRTMNTEAFF
TRBD1 - 16 TRBJ2-3 TRBV7-9 TGTGCCAGCAGCCAAGATAGGGGACAGGGGGCAGATACGCAGTATTTT CASSQDRGQGADTQYF
- once 14 TRBJ1-1 TRBV11-3 TGTGCCAGCAGCTTAGAGGAGGGCTACACTGAAGCTTTCTTT CASSLEEGYTEAFF
- - 13 TRBJ1-5 TRBV11-3 TGTGCCAGCAGCTACTCAAGCAATCAGCCCCAGCATTTT CASSYSSNQPQHF
- - 17 TRBJ1-2 TRBV5-8 TGTGCCAGCAGCTTCCGGGACACCGTTTTCCCGGGCTATGGCTACACCTTC CASSFRDTVFPGYGYTF
TRBD1 - 18 TRBJ2-2 TRBV6-4 TGTGCCAGCAGTGACTCGTTCGCCGAGACAGGGTACACCGGGGAGCTGTTTTTT CASSDSFAETGYTGELFF
- - 14 TRBJ2-5 TRBV29-1 TGCAGCGTTGATGCGACAGACCGGATGGAGACCCAGTACTTC CSVDATDRMETQYF
TRBD1 few 15 TRBJ2-7 TRBV11-3 TGTGCCAGCAGCTTGGGGACAGGAACCTTCTACGAGCAGTACTTC CASSLGTGTFYEQYF
TRBD1 - 17 TRBJ1-1 TRBV2 TGTGCCAGCAACTGGTACAGGGGAAAAAGCATGAACACTGAAGCTTTCTTT CASNWYRGKSMNTEAFF
TRBD1 once 15 TRBJ1-1 TRBV5-1 TGCGCCAGCACCAGACAGGGGGCAGTGGACACTGAAGCTTTCTTT CASTRQGAVDTEAFF
- - 14 TRBJ2-3 TRBV9 TGTGCCAGCAGCGTAGCTTCAGTTTCAGATACGCAGTATTTT CASSVASVSDTQYF
- few 14 TRBJ1-4 TRBV5-6 TGTGCCAGCAGCTTGGAGGGGTTGAGTGAAAAACTGTTTTTT CASSLEGLSEKLFF
- - 14 TRBJ2-7 TRBV2 TGTGCCAGCAGTGTGAATAGCCCACCGGGGGAGCAGTACTTC CASSVNSPPGEQYF
TRBD1 - 14 TRBJ1-2 TRBV7-9 TGTGCCAGCAGCGAGGGACAGGGGGCTTCTGGCTACACCTTC CASSEGQGASGYTF
TRBD1 - 12 TRBJ2-7 TRBV10-3 TGTGCCATCAGCAGGGACAGCTACGAGCAGTACTTC CAISRDSYEQYF
- - 13 TRBJ1-1 TRBV9 TGTGCCAGCAGCGTAGTCGGGGGAGCTGAAGCTTTCTTT CASSVVGGAEAFF
TRBD2 - 16 TRBJ2-3 TRBV7-2 TGTGCCAGCAGCTCCGGGACGGGGGGGGCCTATGGTACGCAGTATTTT CASSSGTGGAYGTQYF
- - 12 TRBJ1-2 TRBV5-4 TGTGCCAGCAGCTTGGCACATTATGGCTACACCTTC CASSLAHYGYTF
TRBD2 - 13 TRBJ2-1 TRBV13 TGTGCCAGCAGTAAGCGGGGCTCCAATGAGCAGTTCTTC CASSKRGSNEQFF
- - 12 TRBJ2-2 TRBV7-2 TGTGCCAGCAGCTTAGGTCTCGGGGAGCTGTTTTTT CASSLGLGELFF
- few 15 TRBJ2-2 TRBV6-5 TGTGCCAGCAGATTCCGGGGTGGGGACACCGGGGAGCTGTTTTTT CASRFRGGDTGELFF
- - 15 TRBJ2-2 TRBV7-3 TGTGCCAGCAGCTTTTCAAATCCAGGGGCCGGGGAGCTGTTTTTT CASSFSNPGAGELFF
TRBD2 - 17 TRBJ2-1 TRBV7-3 TGTGCCAGCAGCTTAATGAGCGGGAGAGGCTCCTACAATGAGCAGTTCTTC CASSLMSGRGSYNEQFF
TRBD2 - 19 TRBJ2-3 TRBV7-2 TGTGCCAGCAGCTTAGTTTTCGGGACTAGCGGAGTTCACACAGATACGCAGTATTTT CASSLVFGTSGVHTDTQYF
- few 14 TRBJ2-2 TRBV29-1 TGCAGCGTTGATAAAGGGGGAAACACCGGGGAGCTGTTTTTT CSVDKGGNTGELFF
- once 15 TRBJ2-7 TRBV28 TGTGCCAGCAGTTCCCAGGGGTACGGAGGCTACGAGCAGTACTTC CASSSQGYGGYEQYF